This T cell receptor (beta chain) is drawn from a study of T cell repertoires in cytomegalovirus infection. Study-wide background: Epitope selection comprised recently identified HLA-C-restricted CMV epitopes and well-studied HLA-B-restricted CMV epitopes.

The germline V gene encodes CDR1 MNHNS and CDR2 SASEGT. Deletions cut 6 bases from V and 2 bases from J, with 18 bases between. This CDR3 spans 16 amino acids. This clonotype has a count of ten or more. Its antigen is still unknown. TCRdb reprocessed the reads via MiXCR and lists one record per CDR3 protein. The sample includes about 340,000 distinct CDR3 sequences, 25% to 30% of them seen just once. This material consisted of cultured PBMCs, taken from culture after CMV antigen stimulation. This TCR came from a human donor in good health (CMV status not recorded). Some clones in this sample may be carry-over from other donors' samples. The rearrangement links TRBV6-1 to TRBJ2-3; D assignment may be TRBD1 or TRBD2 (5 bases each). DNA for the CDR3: TGTGCCAGCAGCCCATGGGGACGGATGGACACAGATACGCAGTATTTT. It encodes CASSPWGRMDTDTQYF.